What follows are 18 T cell receptor beta chains derived from one specimen sequenced in a study of vaccination and CD4 T cells after COVID-19. The Oncomine TCR Beta short-read assay was applied to DNA of cultured CD4+ T cells. MiXCR, applied by TCRdb to the PCR reads, yields one record per CDR3 protein. The sample yields roughly 16,000 distinct CDR3 sequences, 50% seen once. Treatment noted: approximately 11-day PBMC culture with coronavirus spike peptide pools or control peptides (ViraFEST assay). Their cognate antigens are unknown. Sequencing input: CD4+ T cells from blood, cultured in vitro. These receptors came from a human donor who had recovered from COVID-19.

The chain recombines TRBV20-1 with TRBJ2-1; D is tentatively TRBD1 or TRBD2 (6 bases each). V dropped 4 bases and J dropped 6 bases, with 13 bases sitting between them. Germline CDR1 reads DFQATT; CDR2 reads SNEGSKA (reference sequence). The CDR3 covers 13 residues. Written as DNA, the CDR3 is TGCAGTGCTACTGGGGGGCCCGGCAATGAGCAGTTCTTC. Amino acid sequence: CSATGGPGNEQFF.

This clonotype was picked up a small number of times. The chain carries TRBV20-1 and TRBJ2-7, with D possibly being TRBD2 (7 bases). V was cut by 2 bases and J by 6 bases, with 20 bases left in between. This CDR3 region has 15 residues. Germline CDR1 and CDR2: DFQATT and SNEGSKA (reference sequence). This chain's CDR3 is CSARRGARDRVEQYF. The CDR3 DNA reads as TGCAGTGCTAGACGGGGGGCCAGGGATCGGGTCGAGCAGTACTTC.

The chain is built from TRBV7-2 and TRBJ2-2; D unresolved. Germline V gene sequence: CDR1 SGHTA, CDR2 FQGNSA. The CDR3 totals 15 residues. Trimming took off 1 base at V and 6 bases at J, with 12 bases between the two ends. CDR3 residues: CASSLDGSKAGELFF. DNA of the CDR3: TGTGCCAGCAGCTTAGATGGTAGCAAAGCCGGGGAGCTGTTTTTT.

The chain employs TRBV12-3 or TRBV12-4 and TRBJ2-3, with 9 positions matching TRBD1. This CDR3 spans 15 amino acids. After removal of 6 bases from V and 5 bases from J, the junction contained 9 bases not matched to a gene. The CDR3 is CASRQQGAGRDTQYF. Written as DNA, the CDR3 is TGTGCCAGCAGACAACAGGGGGCCGGGAGAGATACGCAGTATTTT.

The chain couples TRBV14 to TRBJ1-4; D not resolved. This CDR3 is built from 15 residues. Trimming removed 4 bases at V and 4 bases at J, with 13 bases between. Germline V gene data show CDR1 as SGHDN and CDR2 as FVKESK. CDR3 in DNA: TGTGCCAGCAGCCCGATTCGGACCAGTAATGAAAAACTGTTTTTT. Residues: CASSPIRTSNEKLFF.

The V gene is TRBV30, the J gene TRBJ2-2, with no clear D. Germline-derived CDR1 and CDR2 are GTSNPN and SVGIG (reference sequence). V lost 2 bases, J lost 5 bases, and 6 bases lay in between. The CDR3 has 12 amino acids. Written as DNA, the CDR3 is TGTGCCTGGAGTCCCGGGACCGGGGAGCTGTTTTTT. As protein: CAWSPGTGELFF.

The CDR3 sequence is CASIGGFYGYTF. The CDR3 DNA sequence: TGTGCCAGCATAGGGGGGTTCTATGGCTACACCTTC. The chain is built from TRBV28 and TRBJ1-2; D might be TRBD1 (6 bases). The CDR3 runs to 12 residues. Germline CDR1 MDHEN, CDR2 SYDVKM. The germline V and J ends were trimmed by 7 bases and 4 bases, with 10 bases remaining between them.

This clonotype was recorded only once. The gene calls are TRBV28 and TRBJ2-3, with unresolved D. The CDR3 runs to 15 residues. Trimming stripped 5 bases from V and 1 base from J, with 13 bases between. Looked up from germline, CDR1 is MDHEN and CDR2 is SYDVKM. The CDR3, as DNA: TGTGCCAGCAGTCCCATTGGATCTCGCACAGATACGCAGTATTTT. Translated: CASSPIGSRTDTQYF.

The genes are TRBV11-2 and TRBJ1-2, with D hard to call. Germline CDR1 is SGHAT and CDR2 is FQNNGV. Trimming took off 5 bases at V and 6 bases at J, with 19 bases between the two ends. The CDR3 totals 15 residues. CDR3 loop: CASSTLRSPTDGYTF. CDR3 nucleotide sequence: TGTGCCAGCAGCACTCTCAGGAGCCCGACGGATGGCTACACCTTC.

V usage is TRBV12-3 or TRBV12-4 and J usage is TRBJ1-1; no reliable D call. The CDR3 runs 12 residues. Trimming took 7 bases from V and 4 from J, leaving 10 bases between them. The CDR3 DNA sequence: TGTGCCAGCACATCCCCATCCACTGAAGCTTTCTTT. It encodes CASTSPSTEAFF.

This rearrangement joins TRBV11-2 to TRBJ1-2; 9 bases align to TRBD1. The CDR3 is made up of 19 amino acids. CDR1 and CDR2 from the germline V gene are SGHAT and FQNNGV. V shed 1 base and J 7 bases; nucleotides not matched to a gene: 19. The CDR3 DNA sequence: TGTGCCAGCAGCTTAGGTCTACAGGGGGCGCGGAGTCAGGCTAGTGGCTACACCTTC. It yields the protein CASSLGLQGARSQASGYTF.

The chain couples TRBV6-4 to TRBJ1-6, with D hard to call. This CDR3 is built from 15 residues. Trimming cost V 0 bases and J 10 bases, with 13 bases left between them. Germline V lookup: CDR1 MRHNA, CDR2 SNTAGT. The CDR3 DNA sequence: TGTGCCAGCAGTGACTCGTCCGGGATAGGGTCACCCCTCCACTTT. This gives the protein CASSDSSGIGSPLHF.

The V call is TRBV7-2, the J call TRBJ2-1, with D possibly being TRBD2 (5 bases). The length of the CDR3 is 12 residues. V shed 2 bases and J shed 10 bases, with 9 bases lying between them. Germline lookup yields CDR1 SGHTA and CDR2 FQGNSA. The CDR3 region has the DNA TGTGCCAGCAGCTTAAACACGGGAGAGCAGTTCTTC. Translating it yields CASSLNTGEQFF.

The V and J genes are TRBV19 and TRBJ2-2; D possibly corresponds to TRBD1 (6 bases). The CDR3 is made up of 16 amino acids. V was cut by 4 bases and J by 4 bases, with 16 bases left in between. Per germline, CDR1 LNHDA and CDR2 SQIVND (reference sequence). The CDR3 DNA sequence: TGTGCCAGTAGTACCCCAGGCAGGGGCAGCACCGGGGAGCTGTTTTTT. Encoded protein: CASSTPGRGSTGELFF.

The rearrangement links TRBV28 to TRBJ2-7; no firm D call. CDR1 is MDHEN, CDR2 SYDVKM, per germline. The CDR3 contains 13 residues. V was cut by 5 bases and J by 2 bases, with 10 bases left in between. CDR3 sequence reads: CASSTATPYEQYF. As DNA, the CDR3 is TGTGCCAGCAGTACTGCGACACCCTACGAGCAGTACTTC.

The rearrangement links TRBV6-2 or TRBV6-3 to TRBJ2-4; D gene unclear. The CDR3 length is 11 residues. Per the germline V gene, CDR1 is MNHEY and CDR2 is SVGEGT. V lost 2 bases and J 8 bases, leaving 4 bases between the germline ends. The CDR3 sequence is CASSYRDIQYF. The CDR3, as DNA: TGTGCCAGCAGTTACCGGGACATTCAGTACTTC.

The V and J genes are TRBV20-1 and TRBJ1-6, with TRBD1 matching 7 bases. V was clipped by 1 base and J by 8 bases; unmatched bases: 5. The CDR3 spans 14 residues. Per germline, CDR1 DFQATT and CDR2 SNEGSKA (reference sequence). CDR3 sequence (DNA): TGCAGTGCTAGAGTTAGGGGGCAGGATTCACCCCTCCACTTT. Its protein is CSARVRGQDSPLHF.

This chain joins TRBV4-2 and TRBJ2-3, with D maybe TRBD2 (6 bases). Trimming removed 1 base from V and 2 bases from J, with 13 bases in between. CDR3 length equals 16 residues. Germline lookup yields CDR1 LGHNA and CDR2 YNFKEQ. CDR3 region: CASSQVSTSPTDTQYF. CDR3 bases: TGTGCCAGCAGCCAAGTTTCAACTAGCCCCACAGATACGCAGTATTTT.